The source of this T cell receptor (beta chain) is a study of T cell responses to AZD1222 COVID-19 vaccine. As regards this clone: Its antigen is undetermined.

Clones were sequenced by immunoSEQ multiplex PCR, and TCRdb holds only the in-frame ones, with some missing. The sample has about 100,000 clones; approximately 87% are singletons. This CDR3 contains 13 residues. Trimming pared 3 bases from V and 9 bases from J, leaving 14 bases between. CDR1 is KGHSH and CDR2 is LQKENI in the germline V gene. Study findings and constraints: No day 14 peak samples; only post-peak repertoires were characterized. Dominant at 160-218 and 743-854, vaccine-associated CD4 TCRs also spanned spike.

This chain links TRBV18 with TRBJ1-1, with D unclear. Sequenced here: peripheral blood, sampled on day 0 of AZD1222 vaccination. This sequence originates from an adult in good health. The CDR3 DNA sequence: TGTGCCAGCTCACCCCTATCCGAAGGTAAAGCTTTCTTT. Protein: CASSPLSEGKAFF.